This T cell receptor (beta chain) is drawn from a study of response to subunit inactivated influenza vaccine. Study outcomes and limitations: The authors suggested that every seasonal influenza vaccination recruits few new T cells.

This clonotype has only a few counts. What it binds is not known. With 6 bases clipped from V and 0 bases from J, the junction kept 6 bases outside the gene matches. There are 15 residues in the CDR3. Germline V CDR1 and CDR2: SGHTA, FQGNSA. One entry per CDR3 protein, called by TCRdb with MiXCR from the RT-PCR reads. The table lists roughly 500,000 distinct CDR3 sequences, 25% of them singletons, with approximately 2% in the top ten. This chain joins TRBV7-2 and TRBJ2-7; 9 bases agree with TRBD2. This specimen consisted of CD4+ T cells sorted from PBMCs, obtained roughly 5 days after vaccination. The clonotype comes from a man between 50 and 59 years old who received an inactivated influenza vaccine. The CDR3 is CASREAGGPSYEQYF. The CDR3 DNA sequence: TGTGCCAGCAGGGAAGCGGGAGGCCCCTCCTACGAGCAGTACTTC.